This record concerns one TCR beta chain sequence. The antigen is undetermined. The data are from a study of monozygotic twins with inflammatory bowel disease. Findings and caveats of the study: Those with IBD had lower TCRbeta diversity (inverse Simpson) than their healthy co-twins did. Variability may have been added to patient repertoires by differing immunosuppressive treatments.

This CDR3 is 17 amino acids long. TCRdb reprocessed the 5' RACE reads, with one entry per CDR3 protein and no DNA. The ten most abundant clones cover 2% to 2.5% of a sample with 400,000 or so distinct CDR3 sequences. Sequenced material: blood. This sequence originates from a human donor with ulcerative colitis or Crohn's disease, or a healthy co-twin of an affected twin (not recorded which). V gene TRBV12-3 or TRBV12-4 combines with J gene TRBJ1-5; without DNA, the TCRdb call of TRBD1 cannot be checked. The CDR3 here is CASSFGQGASGNQPQHF.